The sequence of this T cell receptor (beta chain) was determined in a study of response to subunit inactivated influenza vaccine. Notes on the study in general: Authors suggested each seasonal influenza vaccination recruits few new T cells.

MiXCR, run by TCRdb on the RT-PCR reads, gives a single entry per CDR3 protein. The table shows roughly 710,000 distinct CDR3 sequences, with 11% to 15% occurring only once. Germline V gives CDR1 DFQATT, CDR2 SNEGSKA (reference sequence). V lost 5 bases, J lost 1 base, and 10 bases lay in between. This CDR3 has 13 residues. This clonotype was seen ten or more times. The antigen remains undetermined. Sample: PBMCs from blood, taken about 14 days before vaccination. The J gene is TRBJ2-3, the V gene TRBV20-1, with D possibly being TRBD1 (5 bases). The sequence was collected from a man aged 50 to 59 who received an inactivated influenza vaccine. The CDR3 region is CSAQIGGTDTQYF. The CDR3 bases are TGCAGTGCTCAAATAGGGGGCACAGATACGCAGTATTTT.